These T cell receptor beta chains were read from a single sample in a study of shared clonotypes between healthy human individuals. This table comes from immunoSEQ multiplex PCR, and its TCRdb copy is limited to in-frame clones, with some not included. The sample consists of some 740,000 clones, over 90% of them appearing once. The material sequenced was naive CD8+ T cells sorted from blood. The receptors derive from a man younger than 40 in good health. The CDR3 runs from the conserved cysteine through the conserved F or W. A D gene is named only where the DNA matches it firmly. Only part of the rows carry a size: once, few, many, or a class if the clone is expanded.

D	V	size	J	DNA	CDR3
-	TRBV9	-	TRBJ2-5	TGTGCCAGCAGTCCCCCCCGTACTACCCCAGAGACCCAGTACTTC	CASSPPRTTPETQYF
TRBD2	TRBV7-9	-	TRBJ2-1	TGTGCCAGCAGCTTAGCGCGGACTAGCCACAATGAGCAGTTCTTC	CASSLARTSHNEQFF
TRBD2	TRBV10-1	-	TRBJ2-7	TGCGCCAGCAGCGCGCTGTTAGCGGGAGACCCTCGGGGCGACGAGCAGTACTTC	CASSALLAGDPRGDEQYF
-	TRBV27	-	TRBJ2-7	TGTGCCAGCAGTTTAGGGTTGTCGGCCTACGAGCAGTACTTC	CASSLGLSAYEQYF
-	TRBV27	-	TRBJ1-1	TGTGCCAGCAGTTTATCCAAGAACACTGAAGCTTTCTTT	CASSLSKNTEAFF
-	TRBV10-3	-	TRBJ2-7	TGTGCCATCAGTGTGGAAAAAACCTACGAGCAGTACTTC	CAISVEKTYEQYF
-	TRBV11-3	-	TRBJ1-1	TGTGCCAGCAGCCACCAGGGTTTCAGCACTGAAGCTTTCTTT	CASSHQGFSTEAFF
TRBD1	TRBV7-9	few	TRBJ1-2	TGTGCCAGCAGCCTGGGGACAGGGTATGGGAACTATGGCTACACCTTC	CASSLGTGYGNYGYTF
-	TRBV20-1	-	TRBJ2-5	TGCAGTGCCCAGCAAGAGACCCAGTACTTC	CSAQQETQYF
TRBD1	TRBV6-5	-	TRBJ2-2	TGTGCCAGCAGACCACAGGGGGCAGGCACCGGGGAGCTGTTTTTT	CASRPQGAGTGELFF
-	TRBV28	-	TRBJ2-1	TGTGCCAGCAGTTCCAGTTGGGGGAATGAGCAGTTCTTC	CASSSSWGNEQFF
-	TRBV7-2	-	TRBJ2-6	TGTGCCAGCAGCTTAGATTCAGGGTCGGTCCTGACTTTC	CASSLDSGSVLTF
-	TRBV2	-	TRBJ1-2	TGTGCCAGCACTCCTAAGGGAGGAGGCTACACCTTC	CASTPKGGGYTF
-	TRBV29-1	-	TRBJ1-1	TGCAGCGCCCTTCCGGGTTGGGGGTTCAGCACTGAAGCTTTCTTT	CSALPGWGFSTEAFF
-	TRBV4-1	-	TRBJ2-1	TGCGCCAGCAGCCAAGATATCGCAAGCTCCTACAATGAGCAGTTCTTC	CASSQDIASSYNEQFF
-	TRBV21-1	-	TRBJ2-3	TGTGCCAGCAGCAGTATCGCAAAGAGGGTAAATACGCAGTATTTT	CASSSIAKRVNTQYF
-	TRBV27	-	TRBJ2-1	TGTGCCAGCAGTTTATCAGAGGTCTACACCTACAATGAGCAGTTCTTC	CASSLSEVYTYNEQFF
-	TRBV29-1	-	TRBJ2-1	TGCAGCGTTGAAAGCAGGTACAATGAGCAGTTCTTC	CSVESRYNEQFF
TRBD2	TRBV6-1	-	TRBJ2-7	TGTGCCAGCAGTGAAACTAGGACTAGCGTACACGAGCAGTACTTC	CASSETRTSVHEQYF
-	TRBV18	-	TRBJ2-2	TGTGCCAGCTCACCTCTCACCGGGGAGCTGTTTTTT	CASSPLTGELFF
-	TRBV7-9	-	TRBJ1-1	TGTGCCAGCAGCTTAGGGATTTTAGTGAACACTGAAGCTTTCTTT	CASSLGILVNTEAFF
-	TRBV6-1	-	TRBJ2-7	TGTGCCAGCAGTGAAGCGCGGCACCGTTCCTACGAGCAGTACTTC	CASSEARHRSYEQYF
TRBD1	TRBV7-9	once	TRBJ2-6	TGTGCCAGCAGCCCTCGGGACAGCTCTGGGGCCAACGTCCTGACTTTC	CASSPRDSSGANVLTF
-	TRBV27	-	TRBJ2-6	TGTGCCAGCAGTTCCATCAGGGGCTCTGGGGCCAACGTCCTGACTTTC	CASSSIRGSGANVLTF
-	TRBV4-1	-	TRBJ2-2	TGCGCCAGCAGCCCAAACGACTGGAGCACCGGGGAGCTGTTTTTT	CASSPNDWSTGELFF
-	TRBV15	-	TRBJ1-4	TGTGCCACCAGCAGAGACAGGGGCTCTGGTGAAAAACTGTTTTTT	CATSRDRGSGEKLFF
-	TRBV27	-	TRBJ2-3	TGTGCCAGCAGTTTTTGGTCGACAGATACGCAGTATTTT	CASSFWSTDTQYF
TRBD2	TRBV18	-	TRBJ2-2	TGTGCCAGCTCACCCTTAGCGGGAGAGAACACCGGGGAGCTGTTTTTT	CASSPLAGENTGELFF
TRBD1	TRBV6-1	-	TRBJ1-4	TGTGCCAGCAGTGGACAGGGGGCGAAGGATAATGAAAAACTGTTTTTT	CASSGQGAKDNEKLFF
-	TRBV7-9	-	TRBJ2-7	TGTGCCAGCGGGGGAGGAAGTAGAAGGGATTTCTACGAGCAGTACTTC	CASGGGSRRDFYEQYF
-	TRBV29-1	-	TRBJ2-7	TGCAGCGCACTTCCCGTGGACTCCTACGAGCAGTACTTC	CSALPVDSYEQYF
TRBD1	TRBV6-5	-	TRBJ2-4	TGTGCCAGCAGTTACTCGACAGGGGCCGCCGACATTCAGTACTTC	CASSYSTGAADIQYF
TRBD2	TRBV29-1	-	TRBJ2-1	TGCAGCGTTGTGGGCGGGAGGGCCATTGATGAGCAGTTCTTC	CSVVGGRAIDEQFF
TRBD1	TRBV19	-	TRBJ1-5	TGTGCCAGTAGTTCTGCTCCGGACAGGGGGAGGCAGCCCCAGCATTTT	CASSSAPDRGRQPQHF
TRBD2	TRBV7-2	-	TRBJ2-1	TGTGCCAGCAGCTTAGGTAGCGGGAGGGCCTCCAATGAGCAGTTCTTC	CASSLGSGRASNEQFF
-	TRBV9	few	TRBJ2-7	TGTGCCAGCGCCATCACCCCTCAAGGGAACGAGCAGTACTTC	CASAITPQGNEQYF
-	TRBV5-6	-	TRBJ2-5	TGTGCCAGCGCAAGAGAGCGGGCAAATCAAGAGACCCAGTACTTC	CASARERANQETQYF
-	TRBV6-4	-	TRBJ2-1	TGTGCCAGCAGTGACTCCCCAGGTAACTACAATGAGCAGTTCTTC	CASSDSPGNYNEQFF
-	TRBV5-1	once	TRBJ1-2	TGCGCCAGCAGCTACCGACAGAATAACTATGGCTACACCTTC	CASSYRQNNYGYTF
-	TRBV27	-	TRBJ2-5	TGTGCCAGCAGTCGGGACGGAGAGACCCAGTACTTC	CASSRDGETQYF
TRBD2	TRBV4-1	-	TRBJ2-7	TGCGCCAGCAGCCAAGACCTAGCGGGGGCCTACGAGCAGTACTTC	CASSQDLAGAYEQYF
-	TRBV11-2	-	TRBJ2-1	TGTGCCAGCAGCTTAATCAATGAGCAGTTCTTC	CASSLINEQFF